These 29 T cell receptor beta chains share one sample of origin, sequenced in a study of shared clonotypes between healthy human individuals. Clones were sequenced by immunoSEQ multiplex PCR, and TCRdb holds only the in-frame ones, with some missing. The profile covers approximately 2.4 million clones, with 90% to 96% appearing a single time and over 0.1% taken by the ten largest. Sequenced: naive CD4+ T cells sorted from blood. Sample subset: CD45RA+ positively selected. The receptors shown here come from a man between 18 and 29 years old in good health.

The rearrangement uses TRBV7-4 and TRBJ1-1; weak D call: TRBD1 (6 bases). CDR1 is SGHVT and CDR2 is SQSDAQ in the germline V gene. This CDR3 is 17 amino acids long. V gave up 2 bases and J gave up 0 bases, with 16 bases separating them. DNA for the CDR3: TGTGCCAGCAGCTTACTTCGGCCAGACAGGATGAACACTGAAGCTTTCTTT. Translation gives CASSLLRPDRMNTEAFF.

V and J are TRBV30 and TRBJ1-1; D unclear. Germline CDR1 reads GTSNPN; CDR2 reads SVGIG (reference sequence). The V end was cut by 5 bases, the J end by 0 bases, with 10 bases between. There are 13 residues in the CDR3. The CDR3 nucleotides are TGTGCCTGGGTTGCCTGGATGAACACTGAAGCTTTCTTT. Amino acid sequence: CAWVAWMNTEAFF.

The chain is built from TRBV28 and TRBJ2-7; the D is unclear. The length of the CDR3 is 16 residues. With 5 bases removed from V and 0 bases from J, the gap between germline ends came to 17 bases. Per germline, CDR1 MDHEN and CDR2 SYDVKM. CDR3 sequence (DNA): TGTGCCAGCAGTCCCAATCGATGGGCAAACTCCTACGAGCAGTACTTC. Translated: CASSPNRWANSYEQYF.

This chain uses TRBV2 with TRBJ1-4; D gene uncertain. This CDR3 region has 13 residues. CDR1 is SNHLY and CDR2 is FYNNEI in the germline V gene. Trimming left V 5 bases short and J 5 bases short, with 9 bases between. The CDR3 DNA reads TGTGCCAGCAGTCGGACTGGGAATGAAAAACTGTTTTTT. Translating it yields CASSRTGNEKLFF.

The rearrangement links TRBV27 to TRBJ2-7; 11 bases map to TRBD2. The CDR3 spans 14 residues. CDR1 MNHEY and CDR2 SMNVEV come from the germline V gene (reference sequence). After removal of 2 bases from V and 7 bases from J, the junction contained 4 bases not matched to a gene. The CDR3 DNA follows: TGTGCCAGCAGTTTACTAGCGGGGGGTGATGAGCAGTACTTC. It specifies CASSLLAGGDEQYF.

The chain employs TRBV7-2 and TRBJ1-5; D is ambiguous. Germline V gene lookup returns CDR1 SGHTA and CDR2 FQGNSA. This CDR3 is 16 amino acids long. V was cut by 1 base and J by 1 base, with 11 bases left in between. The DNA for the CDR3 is TGTGCCAGCAGCTTAGGCGGCGTTGGGAGCAATCAGCCCCAGCATTTT. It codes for CASSLGGVGSNQPQHF. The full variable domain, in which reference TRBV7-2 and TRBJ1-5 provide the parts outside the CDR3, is GAGVSQSPSNKVTEKGKDVELRCDPISGHTALYWYRQSLGQGLEFLIYFQGNSAPDKSGLPSDRFSAERTGGSVSTLTIQRTQQEDSAVYLCASSLGGVGSNQPQHFGDGTRLSIL.

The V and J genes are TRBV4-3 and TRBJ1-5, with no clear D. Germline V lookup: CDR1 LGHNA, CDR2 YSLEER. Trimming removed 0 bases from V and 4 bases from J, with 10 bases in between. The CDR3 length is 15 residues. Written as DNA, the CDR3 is TGCGCCAGCAGCCAAGAAGCGACGGTGAATCAGCCCCAGCATTTT. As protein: CASSQEATVNQPQHF.

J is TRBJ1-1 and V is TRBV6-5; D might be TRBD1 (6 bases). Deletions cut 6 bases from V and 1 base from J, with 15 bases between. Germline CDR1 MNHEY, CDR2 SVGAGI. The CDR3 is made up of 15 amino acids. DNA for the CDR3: TGTGCCAGCAGCTTAACAGGGAAACGGAACACTGAAGCTTTCTTT. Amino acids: CASSLTGKRNTEAFF.

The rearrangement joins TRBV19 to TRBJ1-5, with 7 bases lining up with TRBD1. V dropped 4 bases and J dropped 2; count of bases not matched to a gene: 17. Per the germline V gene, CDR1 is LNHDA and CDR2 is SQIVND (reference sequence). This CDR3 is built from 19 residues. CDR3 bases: TGTGCCAGTAGTAGAAGTGGAACAGGGGACCCGTGGGGCAATCAGCCCCAGCATTTT. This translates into CASSRSGTGDPWGNQPQHF.

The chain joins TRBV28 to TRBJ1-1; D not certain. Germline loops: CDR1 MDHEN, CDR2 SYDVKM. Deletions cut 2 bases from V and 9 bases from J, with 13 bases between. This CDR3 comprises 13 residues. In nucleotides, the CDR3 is TGTGCCAGCAGTTTAAACGCAGGAGTCAAAGCTTTCTTT. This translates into CASSLNAGVKAFF.

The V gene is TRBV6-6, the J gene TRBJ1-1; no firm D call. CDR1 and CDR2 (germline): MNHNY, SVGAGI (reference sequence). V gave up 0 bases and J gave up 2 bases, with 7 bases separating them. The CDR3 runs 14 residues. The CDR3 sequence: CASSYSQLNTEAFF. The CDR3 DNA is TGTGCCAGCAGTTACTCACAGCTTAACACTGAAGCTTTCTTT.

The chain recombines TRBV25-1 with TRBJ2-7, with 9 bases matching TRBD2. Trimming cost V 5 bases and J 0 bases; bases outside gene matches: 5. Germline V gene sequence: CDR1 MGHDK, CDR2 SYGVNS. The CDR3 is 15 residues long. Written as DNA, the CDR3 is TGTGCCAGCAGTTTAGCGGGAGAGAGCTCCTACGAGCAGTACTTC. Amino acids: CASSLAGESSYEQYF.

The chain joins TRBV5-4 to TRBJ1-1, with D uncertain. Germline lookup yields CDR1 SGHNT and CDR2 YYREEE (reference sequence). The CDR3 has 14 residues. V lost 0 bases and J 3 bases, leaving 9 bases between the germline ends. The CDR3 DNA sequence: TGTGCCAGCAGCTTGGCCCGGCGGGACACTGAAGCTTTCTTT. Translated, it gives CASSLARRDTEAFF. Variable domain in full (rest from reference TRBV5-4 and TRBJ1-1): ETGVTQSPTHLIKTRGQQVTLRCSSQSGHNTVSWYQQALGQGPQFIFQYYREEENGRGNFPPRFSGLQFPNYSSELNVNALELDDSALYLCASSLARRDTEAFFGQGTRLTVV.

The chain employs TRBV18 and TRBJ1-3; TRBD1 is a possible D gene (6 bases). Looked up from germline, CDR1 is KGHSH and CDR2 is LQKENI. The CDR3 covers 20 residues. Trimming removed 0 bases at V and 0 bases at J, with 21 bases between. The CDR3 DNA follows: TGTGCCAGCTCACCACCAACAGCCGGGGACAAATATCGCTCTGGAAACACCATATATTTT. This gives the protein CASSPPTAGDKYRSGNTIYF.

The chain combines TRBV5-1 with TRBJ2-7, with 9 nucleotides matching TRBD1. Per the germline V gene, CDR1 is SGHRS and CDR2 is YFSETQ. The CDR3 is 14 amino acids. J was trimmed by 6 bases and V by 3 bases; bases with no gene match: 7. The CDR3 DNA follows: TGCGCCAGCAGCTCGGGACAGGGCGGATTCGAGCAGTACTTC. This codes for CASSSGQGGFEQYF.

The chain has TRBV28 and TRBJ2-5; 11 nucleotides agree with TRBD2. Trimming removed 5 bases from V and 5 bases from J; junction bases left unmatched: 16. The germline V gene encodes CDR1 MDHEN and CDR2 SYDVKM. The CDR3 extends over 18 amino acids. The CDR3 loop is CASSIGTSGPGLWETQYF. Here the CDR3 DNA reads TGTGCCAGCAGTATCGGGACTAGCGGTCCCGGCCTTTGGGAGACCCAGTACTTC.

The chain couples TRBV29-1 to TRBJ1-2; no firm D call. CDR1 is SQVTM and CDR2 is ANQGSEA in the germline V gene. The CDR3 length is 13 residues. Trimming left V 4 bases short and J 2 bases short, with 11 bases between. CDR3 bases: TGCAGCGTTGTCACACCCAGCAACTATGGCTACACCTTC. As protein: CSVVTPSNYGYTF.

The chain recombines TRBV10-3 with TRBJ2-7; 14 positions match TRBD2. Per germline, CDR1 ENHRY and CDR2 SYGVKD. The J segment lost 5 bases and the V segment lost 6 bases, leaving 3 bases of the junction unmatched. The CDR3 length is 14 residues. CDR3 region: CAISLTSGGDEQYF. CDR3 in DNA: TGTGCCATCAGCCTGACTAGCGGGGGGGACGAGCAGTACTTC.

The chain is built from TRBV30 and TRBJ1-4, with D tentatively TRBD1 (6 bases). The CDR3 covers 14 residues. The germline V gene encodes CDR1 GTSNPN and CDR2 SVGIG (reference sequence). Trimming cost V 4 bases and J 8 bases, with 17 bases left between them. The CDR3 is CAWTLGGSGEKLFF. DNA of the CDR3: TGTGCCTGGACCCTGGGGGGCTCGGGAGAAAAACTGTTTTTT.

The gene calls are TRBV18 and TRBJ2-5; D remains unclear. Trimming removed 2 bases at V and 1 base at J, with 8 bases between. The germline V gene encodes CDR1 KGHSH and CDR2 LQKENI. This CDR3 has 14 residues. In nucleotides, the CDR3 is TGTGCCAGCTCACCAATAGCAGTCCAAGAGACCCAGTACTTC. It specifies CASSPIAVQETQYF.

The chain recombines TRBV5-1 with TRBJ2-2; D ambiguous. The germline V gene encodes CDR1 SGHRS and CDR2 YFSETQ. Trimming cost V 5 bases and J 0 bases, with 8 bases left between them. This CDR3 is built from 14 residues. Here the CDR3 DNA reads TGCGCCAGCAGTTGGCCATCGAACACCGGGGAGCTGTTTTTT. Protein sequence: CASSWPSNTGELFF.

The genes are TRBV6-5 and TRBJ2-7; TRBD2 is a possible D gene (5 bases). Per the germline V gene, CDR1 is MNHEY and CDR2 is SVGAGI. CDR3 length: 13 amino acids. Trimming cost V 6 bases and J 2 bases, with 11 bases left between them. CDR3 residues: CASRGSGTYEQYF. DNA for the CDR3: TGTGCCAGCAGGGGGAGCGGCACCTACGAGCAGTACTTC.

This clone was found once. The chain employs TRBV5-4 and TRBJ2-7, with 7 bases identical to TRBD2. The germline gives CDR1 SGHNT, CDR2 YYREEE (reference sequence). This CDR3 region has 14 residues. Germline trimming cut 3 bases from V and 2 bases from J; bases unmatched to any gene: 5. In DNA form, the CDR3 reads TGTGCCAGCAGCTCGGGGACTATTCCCTACGAGCAGTACTTC. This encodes CASSSGTIPYEQYF.

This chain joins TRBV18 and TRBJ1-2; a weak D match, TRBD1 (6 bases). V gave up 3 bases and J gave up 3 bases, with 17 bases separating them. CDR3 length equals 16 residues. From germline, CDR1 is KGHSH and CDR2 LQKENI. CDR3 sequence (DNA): TGTGCCAGCTCACCCCCTTCAACGGGGGCGGACTATGGCTACACCTTC. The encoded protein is CASSPPSTGADYGYTF. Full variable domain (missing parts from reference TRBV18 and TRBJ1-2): NAGVMQNPRHLVRRRGQEARLRCSPMKGHSHVYWYRQLPEEGLKFMVYLQKENIIDESGMPKERFSAEFPKEGPSILRIQQVVRGDSAAYFCASSPPSTGADYGYTFGSGTRLTVV.

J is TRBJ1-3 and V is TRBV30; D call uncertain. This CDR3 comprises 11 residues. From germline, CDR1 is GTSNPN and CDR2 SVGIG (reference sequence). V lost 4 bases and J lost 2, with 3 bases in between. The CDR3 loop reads CAWNTGNTIYF. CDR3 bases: TGTGCCTGGAATACTGGAAACACCATATATTTT.

CDR3: CASSSSGTASYNEQFF. For the CDR3, the DNA is TGTGCCAGCAGCTCCTCCGGGACAGCCTCCTACAATGAGCAGTTCTTC. The rearrangement links TRBV11-3 to TRBJ2-1; 7 bases agree with TRBD1. The V gene's germline CDR1 is SGHNT and CDR2 YENEEA. The CDR3 totals 16 residues. The V segment lost 4 bases and the J segment 0 bases; nucleotides outside the gene matches: 6. Variable domain in full (rest from reference TRBV11-3 and TRBJ2-1): EAGVVQSPRYKIIEKKQPVAFWCNPISGHNTLYWYLQNLGQGPELLIRYENEEAVDDSQLPKDRFSAERLKGVDSTLKIQPAELGDSAVYLCASSSSGTASYNEQFFGPGTRLTVL.

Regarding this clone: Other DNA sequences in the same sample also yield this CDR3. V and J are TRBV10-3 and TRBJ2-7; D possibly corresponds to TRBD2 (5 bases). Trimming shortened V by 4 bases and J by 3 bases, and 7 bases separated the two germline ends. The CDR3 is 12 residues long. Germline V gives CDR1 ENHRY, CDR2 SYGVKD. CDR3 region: CAISGTFYEQYF. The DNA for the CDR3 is TGTGCCATCAGTGGGACTTTCTACGAGCAGTACTTC.

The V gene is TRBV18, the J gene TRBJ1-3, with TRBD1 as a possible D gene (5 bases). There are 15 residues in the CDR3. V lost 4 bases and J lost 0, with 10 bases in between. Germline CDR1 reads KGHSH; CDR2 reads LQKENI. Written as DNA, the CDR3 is TGTGCCAGCTCACTGGACAACAACTCTGGAAACACCATATATTTT. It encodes CASSLDNNSGNTIYF.

DNA of the CDR3: TGTGCCAGTAGTATGTGGGGGGTCCTACCAGGCAATCAGCCCCAGCATTTT. It is translated as CASSMWGVLPGNQPQHF. This chain connects TRBV19 to TRBJ1-5, with D tentatively TRBD1 (5 bases). The V end was cut by 3 bases, the J end by 2 bases, with 17 bases between. The CDR3 covers 17 residues. Germline CDR1 is LNHDA and CDR2 is SQIVND (reference sequence).